This TCR beta chain was sequenced for a study of OX40 agonist ivuxolimab in advanced cancers. General observations from the study: At 0.1 to 3.0 mg/kg, CD4+ and CD8+ blood T cells expanded clonally by week 6. Also present in some nonresponders was a low level of normalized T-cell clonal expansion. Researchers did not determine the expanded peripheral T cells' antigen specificity. CD8+ T cells (on average) carried more expanded clones than CD4+ T cells.

Sequencing used immunoSEQ multiplex PCR; TCRdb keeps in-frame clones, though not all of them. The sample has roughly 67,000 clones, 88% seen once; the top ten hold about 5%. Per germline, CDR1 LGHNA and CDR2 YSLEER. This CDR3 contains 17 residues. The ends lost 0 bases at V and 5 bases at J; junction bases unmatched: 7. Comment on this clone: Its specificity is not known.

The receptor comes from an adult with an advanced solid tumor such as melanoma, head and neck, liver or kidney cancer. The chain combines TRBV4-3 with TRBJ2-5, with TRBD2 identical over 12 bases. The sample in question was CD4+ or CD8+ T cells sorted from blood, obtained in a trial of the OX40 agonist ivuxolimab. In nucleotides, the CDR3 is TGCGCCAGCAGCCAAGATTGGACTAGCGGGACACAGGAGACCCAGTACTTC. Residues: CASSQDWTSGTQETQYF.